This T cell receptor (beta chain) stems from a study of cytomegalovirus exposure and HLA in healthy donors. Trimming pared 6 bases from V and 5 bases from J, leaving 13 bases between. The CDR3 sequence is 13 residues long. Germline V CDR1 and CDR2: ENHRY, SYGVKD. The PCR was carried out with 60 Vbeta primers and 13 Jbeta primers. Sequencing was performed with immunoSEQ multiplex PCR; in TCRdb, only in-frame clones are kept and a portion is missing. The sample lists 90,000 to 150,000 clones, roughly 76% occurring once. The sample taken for sequencing was PBMCs. This TCR derives from a woman aged 40 to 55 in good health and CMV-seropositive. This chain connects TRBV10-3 to TRBJ2-5; perhaps TRBD1 as D (5 bases). CDR3 loop: CAIRSENRETQYF. The CDR3 nucleotides are TGTGCCATCAGGTCAGAGAACAGGGAGACCCAGTACTTC.